These 6 T cell receptor beta chains were sequenced from one sample in a study of quantifying T cell responses using KT2 cells. Study-level background: cDNA was made from DNase-treated RNA using alpha and beta constant primers.

A single-stranded UMI oligo with SP2 sequence was ligated to cDNA 3' ends. An equimolar mix of RC1.1 and RC1.2 primed the beta chain across TRBC1 and TRBC2. Each CDR3 protein is one row after TCRdb ran MiXCR on the UMI-ligation and nested PCR reads. The repertoire consists of about 32,000 distinct CDR3 sequences, with 7.3% occurring once and the leading ten covering approximately 14%. Sequencing was done on a sample of PBMCs spiked with cells of the T cell clone KT2. The receptors derive from a human donor.

This clonotype has more than one count but fewer than ten. The rearrangement joins TRBV4-1 to TRBJ2-3, with TRBD2 identical over 14 bases. The V gene end was trimmed by 4 bases and the J gene end by 5 bases; junction bases not matched to a gene: 8. This CDR3 contains 17 residues. Germline CDR1 and CDR2: MGHRA and YSYEKL. The CDR3 DNA reads TGCGCCAGCAGCCCCAGACTAGCGGGAGGGCCAAGAGATACGCAGTATTTT. The encoded protein is CASSPRLAGGPRDTQYF.

The table lists this clonotype with a count of one. The chain couples TRBV7-1 to TRBJ1-1; 7 nucleotides match TRBD1. Being an ORF, TRBV7-1 has a function that is uncertain. V gave up 3 bases and J gave up 3 bases; unmatched junction bases: 7. This CDR3 has 15 residues. The CDR3 region is CASSSRQGEDTEAFF. Written as DNA, the CDR3 is TGTGCCAGCAGCTCCCGACAGGGTGAGGACACTGAAGCTTTCTTT.

This sequence joins TRBV5-4 and TRBJ1-6; D remains ambiguous. With 5 bases removed from V and 10 bases from J, the gap between germline ends came to 10 bases. CDR1 and CDR2 from the germline V gene are SGHNT and YYREEE (reference sequence). The CDR3 spans 12 residues. In DNA, the CDR3 is TGTGCCAGCAGTTTTTCCGAATCACCCCTCCACTTT. Translated, it gives CASSFSESPLHF.

The table lists this clonotype with many counts. This CDR3 is CSARDVAGVNEQFF. Written as DNA, the CDR3 is TGCAGTGCTAGAGATGTGGCGGGAGTCAATGAGCAGTTCTTC. This rearrangement joins TRBV20-1 to TRBJ2-1, with 7 bases aligning to TRBD2. V shed 0 bases, J shed 6 bases, and the junction held 5 bases outside the gene matches. There are 14 residues in the CDR3. Germline CDR1 and CDR2: DFQATT and SNEGSKA (reference sequence).

Points on this clonotype: This may be a read error, as it is one base from a much larger clone. This chain joins TRBV3-1 and TRBJ1-2; D gene ambiguous. Germline V gene sequence: CDR1 LGHDT, CDR2 YNNKEL (reference sequence). The CDR3 is 11 amino acids. Trimming cost V 11 bases and J 2 bases, with 9 bases left between them. CDR3 loop: CACASNYGYTF. DNA for the CDR3: TGTGCCTGCGCGTCAAACTATGGCTACACCTTC.

This clonotype was seen repeatedly, ten times or more. The chain links TRBV5-1 to TRBJ1-1, with D possibly being TRBD1 (5 bases). The germline V gene encodes CDR1 SGHRS and CDR2 YFSETQ. CDR3 length equals 14 residues. Trimming left V 0 bases short and J 5 bases short, with 11 bases between. In DNA, the CDR3 is TGCGCCAGCAGCTTGGCCGGGGGGGATACTGAAGCTTTCTTT. This sequence encodes CASSLAGGDTEAFF.